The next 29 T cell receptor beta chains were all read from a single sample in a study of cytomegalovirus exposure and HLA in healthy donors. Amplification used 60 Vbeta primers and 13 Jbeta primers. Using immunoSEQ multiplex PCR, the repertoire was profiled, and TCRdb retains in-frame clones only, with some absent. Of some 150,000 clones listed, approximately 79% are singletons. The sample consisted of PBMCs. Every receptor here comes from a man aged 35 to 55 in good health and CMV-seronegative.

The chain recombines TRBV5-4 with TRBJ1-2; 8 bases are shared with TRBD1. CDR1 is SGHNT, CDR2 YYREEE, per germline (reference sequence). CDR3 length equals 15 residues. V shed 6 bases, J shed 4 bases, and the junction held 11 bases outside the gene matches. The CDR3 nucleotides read TGTGCCAGCACCTACGGACAGGGAGTCTTCTATGGCTACACCTTC. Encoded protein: CASTYGQGVFYGYTF.

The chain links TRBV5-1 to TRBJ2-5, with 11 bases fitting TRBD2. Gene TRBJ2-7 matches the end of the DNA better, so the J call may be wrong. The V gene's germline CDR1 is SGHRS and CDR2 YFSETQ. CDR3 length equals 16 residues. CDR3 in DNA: TGCGCCAGCAGCGACCCGGGACTAGCGGTTCCCTACGAGCAGTACTTC. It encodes CASSDPGLAVPYEQYF.

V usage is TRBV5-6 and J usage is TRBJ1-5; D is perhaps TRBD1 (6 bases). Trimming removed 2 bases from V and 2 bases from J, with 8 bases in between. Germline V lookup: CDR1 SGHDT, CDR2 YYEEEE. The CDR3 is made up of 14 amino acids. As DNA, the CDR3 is TGTGCCAGCAGCTTACAGGGCGGCAATCAGCCCCAGCATTTT. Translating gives CASSLQGGNQPQHF. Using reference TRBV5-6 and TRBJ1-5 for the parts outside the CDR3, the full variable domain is DAGVTQSPTHLIKTRGQQVTLRCSPKSGHDTVSWYQQALGQGPQFIFQYYEEEERQRGNFPDRFSGHQFPNYSSELNVNALLLGDSALYLCASSLQGGNQPQHFGDGTRLSIL.

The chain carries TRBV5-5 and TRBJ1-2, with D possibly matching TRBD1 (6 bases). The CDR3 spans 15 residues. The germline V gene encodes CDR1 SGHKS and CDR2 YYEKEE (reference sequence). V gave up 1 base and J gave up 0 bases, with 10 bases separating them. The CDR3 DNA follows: TGTGCCAGCAGCTTGACAGGGAACCCTAACTATGGCTACACCTTC. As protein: CASSLTGNPNYGYTF. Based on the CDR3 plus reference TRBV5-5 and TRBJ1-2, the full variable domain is DAGVTQSPTHLIKTRGQQVTLRCSPISGHKSVSWYQQVLGQGPQFIFQYYEKEERGRGNFPDRFSARQFPNYSSELNVNALLLGDSALYLCASSLTGNPNYGYTFGSGTRLTVV.

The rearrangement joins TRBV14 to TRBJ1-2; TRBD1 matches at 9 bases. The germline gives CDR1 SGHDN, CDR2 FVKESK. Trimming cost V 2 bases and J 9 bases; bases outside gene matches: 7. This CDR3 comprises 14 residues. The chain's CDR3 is CASSQQGQGTSYTF. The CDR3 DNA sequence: TGTGCCAGCAGCCAACAGGGACAGGGAACGAGCTACACCTTC.

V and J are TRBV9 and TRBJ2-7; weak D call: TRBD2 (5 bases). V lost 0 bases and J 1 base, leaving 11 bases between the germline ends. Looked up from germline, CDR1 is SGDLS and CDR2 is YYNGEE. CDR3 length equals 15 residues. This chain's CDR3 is CASSVAQDSSYEQYF. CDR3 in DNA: TGTGCCAGCAGCGTAGCCCAGGACTCATCCTACGAGCAGTACTTC. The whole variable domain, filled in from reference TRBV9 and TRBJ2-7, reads DSGVTQTPKHLITATGQRVTLRCSPRSGDLSVYWYQQSLDQGLQFLIQYYNGEERAKGNILERFSAQQFPDLHSELNLSSLELGDSALYFCASSVAQDSSYEQYFGPGTRLTVT.

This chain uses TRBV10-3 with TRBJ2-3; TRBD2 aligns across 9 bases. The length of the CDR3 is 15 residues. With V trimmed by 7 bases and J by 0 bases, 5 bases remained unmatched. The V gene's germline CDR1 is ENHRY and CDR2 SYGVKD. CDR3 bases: TGTGCCATCACCGCGCTAGCGGGGAGCACAGATACGCAGTATTTT. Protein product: CAITALAGSTDTQYF.

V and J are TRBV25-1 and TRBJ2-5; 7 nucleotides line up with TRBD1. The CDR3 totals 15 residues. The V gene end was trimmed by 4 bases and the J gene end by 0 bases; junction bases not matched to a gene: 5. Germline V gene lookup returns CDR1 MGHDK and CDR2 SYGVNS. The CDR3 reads CASSGTGAYQETQYF. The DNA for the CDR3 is TGTGCCAGCAGTGGGACAGGCGCGTACCAAGAGACCCAGTACTTC.

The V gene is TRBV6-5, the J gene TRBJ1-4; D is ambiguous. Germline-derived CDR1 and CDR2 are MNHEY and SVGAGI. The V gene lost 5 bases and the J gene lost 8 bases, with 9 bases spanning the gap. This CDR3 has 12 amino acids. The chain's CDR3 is CASSPPGEKLFF. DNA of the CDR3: TGTGCCAGCAGTCCGCCGGGAGAAAAACTGTTTTTT.

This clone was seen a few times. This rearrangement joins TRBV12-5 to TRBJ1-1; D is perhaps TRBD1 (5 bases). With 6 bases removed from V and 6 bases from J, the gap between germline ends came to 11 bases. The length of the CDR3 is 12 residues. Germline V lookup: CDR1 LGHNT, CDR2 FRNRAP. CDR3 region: CASGRTLPEAFF. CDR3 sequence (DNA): TGTGCTAGTGGCCGGACATTACCTGAAGCTTTCTTT.

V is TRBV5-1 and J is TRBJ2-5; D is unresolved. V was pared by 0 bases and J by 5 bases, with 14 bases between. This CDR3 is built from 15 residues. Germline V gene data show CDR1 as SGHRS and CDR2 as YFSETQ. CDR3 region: CASSLALADGETQYF. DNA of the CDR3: TGCGCCAGCAGCTTGGCTCTGGCTGACGGGGAGACCCAGTACTTC. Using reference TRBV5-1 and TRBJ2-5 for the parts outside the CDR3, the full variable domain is KAGVTQTPRYLIKTRGQQVTLSCSPISGHRSVSWYQQTPGQGLQFLFEYFSETQRNKGNFPGRFSGRQFSNSRSEMNVSTLELGDSALYLCASSLALADGETQYFGPGTRLLVL.

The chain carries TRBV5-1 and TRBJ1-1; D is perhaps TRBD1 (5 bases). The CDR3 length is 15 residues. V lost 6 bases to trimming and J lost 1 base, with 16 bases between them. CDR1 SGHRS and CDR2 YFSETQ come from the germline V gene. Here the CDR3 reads CASTREGSTNTEAFF. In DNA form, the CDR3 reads TGCGCCAGCACCCGGGAGGGGTCTACGAACACTGAAGCTTTCTTT.

The CDR3 DNA follows: TGTGCCAGCAGCTTGTGGGGCCGGAACACCGGGGAGCTGTTTTTT. Its protein is CASSLWGRNTGELFF. The chain couples TRBV5-4 to TRBJ2-2; possibly TRBD1 for D (5 bases). Trimming cost V 1 base and J 1 base, with 8 bases left between them. CDR3 length equals 15 residues. Germline lookup yields CDR1 SGHNT and CDR2 YYREEE (reference sequence).

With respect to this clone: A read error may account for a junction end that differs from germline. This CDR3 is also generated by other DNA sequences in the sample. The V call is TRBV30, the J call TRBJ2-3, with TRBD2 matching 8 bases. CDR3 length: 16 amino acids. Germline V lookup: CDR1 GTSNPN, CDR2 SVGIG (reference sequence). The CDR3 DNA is TGTGCCTGGAGCCTGACCGGGGGGGATAGCACAGATACGCAATATTTT. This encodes CAWSLTGGDSTDTQYF.

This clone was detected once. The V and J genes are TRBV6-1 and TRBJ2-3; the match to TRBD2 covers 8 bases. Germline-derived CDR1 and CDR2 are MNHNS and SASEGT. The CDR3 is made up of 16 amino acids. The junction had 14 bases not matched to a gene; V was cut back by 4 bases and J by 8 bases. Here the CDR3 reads CASSGAAGVPPATQYF. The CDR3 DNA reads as TGTGCCAGCAGTGGGGCAGCGGGGGTACCCCCAGCTACGCAGTATTTT.

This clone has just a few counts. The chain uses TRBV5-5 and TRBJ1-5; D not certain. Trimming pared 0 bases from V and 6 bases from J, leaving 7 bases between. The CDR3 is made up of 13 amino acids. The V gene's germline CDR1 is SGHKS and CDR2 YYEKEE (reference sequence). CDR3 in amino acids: CASSLDGVQPQHF. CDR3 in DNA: TGTGCCAGCAGCTTGGACGGGGTTCAGCCCCAGCATTTT.

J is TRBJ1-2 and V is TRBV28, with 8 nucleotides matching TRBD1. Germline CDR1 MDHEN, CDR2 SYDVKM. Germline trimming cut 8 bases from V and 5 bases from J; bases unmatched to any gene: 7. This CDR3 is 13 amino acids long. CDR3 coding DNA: TGTGCCAGCGGTTCGGACAGGGCATATGGCTACACCTTC. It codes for CASGSDRAYGYTF.

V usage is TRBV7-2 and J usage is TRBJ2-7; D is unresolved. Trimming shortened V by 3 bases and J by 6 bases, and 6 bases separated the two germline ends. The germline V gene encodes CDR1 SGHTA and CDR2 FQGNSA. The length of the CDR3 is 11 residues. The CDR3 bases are TGTGCCAGCAGCTTTCTCAGCGAGCAGTACTTC. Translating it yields CASSFLSEQYF.

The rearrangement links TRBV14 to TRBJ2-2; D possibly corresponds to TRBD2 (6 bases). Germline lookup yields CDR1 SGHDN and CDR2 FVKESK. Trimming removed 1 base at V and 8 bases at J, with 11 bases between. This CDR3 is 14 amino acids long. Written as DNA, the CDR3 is TGTGCCAGCAGCCAAGTCACTAGCAGGGGGGAGCTGTTTTTT. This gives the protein CASSQVTSRGELFF. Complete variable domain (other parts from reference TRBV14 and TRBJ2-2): EAGVTQFPSHSVIEKGQTVTLRCDPISGHDNLYWYRRVMGKEIKFLLHFVKESKQDESGMPNNRFLAERTGGTYSTLKVQPAELEDSGVYFCASSQVTSRGELFFGEGSRLTVL.

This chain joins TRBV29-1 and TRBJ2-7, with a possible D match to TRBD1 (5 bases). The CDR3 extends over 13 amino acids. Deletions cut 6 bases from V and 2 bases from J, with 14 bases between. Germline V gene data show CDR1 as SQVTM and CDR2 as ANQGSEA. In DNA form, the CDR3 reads TGCAGCGTCGCCAGGGATCGAACCTACGAGCAGTACTTC. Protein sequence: CSVARDRTYEQYF.

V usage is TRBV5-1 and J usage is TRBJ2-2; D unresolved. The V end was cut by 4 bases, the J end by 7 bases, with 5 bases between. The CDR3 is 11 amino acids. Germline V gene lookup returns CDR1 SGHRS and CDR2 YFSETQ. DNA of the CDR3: TGCGCCAGCAGCGTTCGCGGGGAGCTGTTTTTT. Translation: CASSVRGELFF.

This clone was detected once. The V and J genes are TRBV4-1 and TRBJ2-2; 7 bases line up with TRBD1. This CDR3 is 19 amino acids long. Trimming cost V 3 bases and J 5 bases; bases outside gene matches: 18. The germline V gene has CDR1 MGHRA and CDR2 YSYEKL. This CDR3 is CASSHVVRGRVLGTGELFF. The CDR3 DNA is TGCGCCAGCAGCCACGTGGTGAGGGGGCGGGTATTGGGGACCGGGGAGCTGTTTTTT.

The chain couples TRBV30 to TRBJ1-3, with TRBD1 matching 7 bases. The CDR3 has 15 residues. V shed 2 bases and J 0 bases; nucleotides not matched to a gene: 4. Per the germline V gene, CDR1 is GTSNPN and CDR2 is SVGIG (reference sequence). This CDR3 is CAWSLRDSSGNTIYF. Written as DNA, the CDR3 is TGTGCCTGGAGTTTGAGGGACAGCTCTGGAAACACCATATATTTT.

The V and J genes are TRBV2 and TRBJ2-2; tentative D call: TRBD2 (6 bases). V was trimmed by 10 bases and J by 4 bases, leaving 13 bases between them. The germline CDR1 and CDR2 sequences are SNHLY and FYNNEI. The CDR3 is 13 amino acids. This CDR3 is CATTGDSTGELFF. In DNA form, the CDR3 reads TGTGCCACCACTGGGGACTCCACCGGGGAGCTGTTTTTT. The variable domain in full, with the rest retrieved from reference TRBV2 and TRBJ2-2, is EPEVTQTPSHQVTQMGQEVILRCVPISNHLYFYWYRQILGQKVEFLVSFYNNEISEKSEIFDDQFSVERPDGSNFTLKIRSTKLEDSAMYFCATTGDSTGELFFGEGSRLTVL.

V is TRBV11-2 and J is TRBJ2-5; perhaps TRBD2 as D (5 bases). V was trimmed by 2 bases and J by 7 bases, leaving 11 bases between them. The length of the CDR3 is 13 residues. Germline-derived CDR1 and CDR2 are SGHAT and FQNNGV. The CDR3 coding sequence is TGTGCCAGCAGCTTAAATATAGAGGGGACCCAGTACTTC. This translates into CASSLNIEGTQYF. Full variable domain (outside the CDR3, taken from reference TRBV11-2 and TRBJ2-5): EAGVAQSPRYKIIEKRQSVAFWCNPISGHATLYWYQQILGQGPKLLIQFQNNGVVDDSQLPKDRFSAERLKGVDSTLKIQPAKLEDSAVYLCASSLNIEGTQYFGPGTRLLVL.

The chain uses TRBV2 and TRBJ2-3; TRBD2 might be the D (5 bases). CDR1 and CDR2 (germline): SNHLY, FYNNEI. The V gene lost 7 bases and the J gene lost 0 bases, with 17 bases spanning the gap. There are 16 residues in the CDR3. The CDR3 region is CASTGEWAESTDTQYF. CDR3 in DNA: TGTGCCAGCACCGGGGAGTGGGCGGAGAGCACAGATACGCAGTATTTT. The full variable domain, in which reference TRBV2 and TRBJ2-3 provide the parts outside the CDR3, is EPEVTQTPSHQVTQMGQEVILRCVPISNHLYFYWYRQILGQKVEFLVSFYNNEISEKSEIFDDQFSVERPDGSNFTLKIRSTKLEDSAMYFCASTGEWAESTDTQYFGPGTRLTVL.

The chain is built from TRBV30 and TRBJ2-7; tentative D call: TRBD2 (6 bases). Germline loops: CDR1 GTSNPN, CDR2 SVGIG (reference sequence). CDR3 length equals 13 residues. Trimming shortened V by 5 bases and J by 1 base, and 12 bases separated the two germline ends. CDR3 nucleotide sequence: TGTGCCTGGGAACCGGGACTGTCCTACGAGCAGTACTTC. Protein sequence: CAWEPGLSYEQYF.

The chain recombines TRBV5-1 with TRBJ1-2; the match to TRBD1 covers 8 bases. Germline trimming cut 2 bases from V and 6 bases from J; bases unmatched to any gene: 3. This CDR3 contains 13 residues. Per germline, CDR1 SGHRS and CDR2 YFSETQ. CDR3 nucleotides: TGCGCCAGCAGCTTACAGGGGGAGGATGGCTACACCTTC. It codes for CASSLQGEDGYTF.

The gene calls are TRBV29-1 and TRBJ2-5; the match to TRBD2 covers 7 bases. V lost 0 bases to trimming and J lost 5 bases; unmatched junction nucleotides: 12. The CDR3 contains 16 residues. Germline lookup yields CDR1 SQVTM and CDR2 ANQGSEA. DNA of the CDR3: TGCAGCGTTGAAGAATGGTTCGGCGGGGGAGCGGAGACCCAGTACTTC. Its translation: CSVEEWFGGGAETQYF.